Following are 5 T cell receptor beta chains from one sample sequenced in a study of cytomegalovirus exposure and HLA in healthy donors. PCR was performed using 60 Vbeta and 13 Jbeta primers. The protocol was immunoSEQ multiplex PCR, while the TCRdb copy is restricted to in-frame clones and leaves out a portion. The profile shows around 54,000 clones, about three quarters of them singletons. Sample: PBMCs. The source of these receptors is a man aged 25 to 45 in good health and CMV-seropositive.

This clone was detected a few times. The rearrangement joins TRBV27 to TRBJ2-1, with D possibly being TRBD1 (5 bases). V was shortened by 5 bases and J by 5 bases, with 7 bases between the two germline ends. Germline loops: CDR1 MNHEY, CDR2 SMNVEV (reference sequence). CDR3 length: 12 amino acids. The CDR3 loop reads CASSEDNNEQFF. CDR3 DNA: TGTGCCAGCAGTGAGGACAACAATGAGCAGTTCTTC.

The chain recombines TRBV27 with TRBJ1-4, with D maybe TRBD1 (5 bases). V was clipped by 9 bases and J by 6 bases, with 20 bases between them. CDR1 is MNHEY and CDR2 is SMNVEV in the germline V gene (reference sequence). This CDR3 contains 15 residues. The CDR3, as DNA: TGTGCCAGTGGGGGGGGACCCGAGGACTATGAAAAACTGTTTTTT. Its protein is CASGGGPEDYEKLFF.

The chain recombines TRBV7-3 with TRBJ1-5, with 9 bases fitting TRBD1. Germline CDR1 reads SGHTA; CDR2 reads FQGTGA. The CDR3 sequence is 18 residues long. The V segment lost 5 bases and the J segment 4 bases; nucleotides outside the gene matches: 15. The CDR3 DNA follows: TGTGCCAGCAGCCCCAACACGGACAGGGGCCACGGAAATCAGCCCCAGCATTTT. Translated, it gives CASSPNTDRGHGNQPQHF.

This chain joins TRBV11-2 and TRBJ1-2; D gene uncertain. The germline V gene has CDR1 SGHAT and CDR2 FQNNGV. Trimming removed 2 bases from V and 4 bases from J, with 14 bases in between. This CDR3 contains 15 residues. CDR3 amino acids: CASSLISRGFYGYTF. The CDR3 region has the DNA TGTGCCAGCAGCTTAATCTCCAGAGGCTTCTATGGCTACACCTTC.

This clone was detected only a few times. The genes are TRBV6-6 and TRBJ2-2; D unclear. The CDR3 runs to 11 residues. CDR1 is MNHNY, CDR2 SVGAGI, per germline (reference sequence). V shed 4 bases and J shed 5 bases, with 2 bases lying between them. The CDR3 here is CASSLTGELFF. The CDR3 coding sequence is TGTGCCAGCAGTTTAACCGGGGAGCTGTTTTTT.